Listed here are 21 T cell receptor beta chains from one sample, sequenced in a study of Graves' ophthalmopathy and Graves' hyperthyroidism. The authors amplified TCR beta CDR3 regions from RNA transcripts. An initial RT-PCR round employing HTBI primers preceded a second-round multiplex PCR. TCRdb passed the multiplex PCR reads through MiXCR, listing each CDR3 protein once. In the table there are about 620,000 distinct CDR3 sequences, about a fifth of which are singletons. The sequenced sample consisted of peripheral blood. Receptors originate from a woman aged 18 to 35 with stable Graves' hyperthyroidism. Some clones in this sample may be carry-over from other donors' samples.

The rearrangement links TRBV7-2 to TRBJ2-5; 12 bases align to TRBD2. The CDR3 totals 15 residues. CDR1 is SGHTA, CDR2 FQGNSA, per germline. V trimming: 5 bases; J trimming: 5 bases; junction bases outside the gene matches: 6. DNA of the CDR3: TGTGCCAGCAGCGCATCTAGCGGGGGGGTCGAGACCCAGTACTTC. This gives the protein CASSASSGGVETQYF.

This clonotype was found a few times. In DNA, the CDR3 is TGTGCCAGCAGTTTTCGGACAGGGGGTAGGAGGAACACTGAAGCTTTCTTT. Translation gives CASSFRTGGRRNTEAFF. V gene TRBV12-3 or TRBV12-4 combines with J gene TRBJ1-1, with TRBD1 matching 10 bases. The J segment lost 1 base and the V segment lost 3 bases, leaving 8 bases of the junction unmatched. The CDR3 covers 17 residues.

The chain couples TRBV24-1 to TRBJ1-1; D is unresolved. Germline V lookup: CDR1 KGHDR, CDR2 SFDVKD. The CDR3 has 15 residues. Trimming took 5 bases from V and 1 from J, leaving 13 bases between them. The CDR3 reads CATSAFDGPNTEAFF. The CDR3 region has the DNA TGTGCCACCAGTGCCTTTGACGGGCCGAACACTGAAGCTTTCTTT.

This clonotype was picked up many times. The chain couples TRBV28 to TRBJ1-5; 7 bases match TRBD1. Trimming cost V 11 bases and J 0 bases; bases outside gene matches: 13. Looked up from germline, CDR1 is MDHEN and CDR2 is SYDVKM. The length of the CDR3 is 16 residues. CDR3 nucleotides: TGTGCCGTGGTTCTCACCGGGACAGATAGCAATCAGCCCCAGCATTTT. Its protein is CAVVLTGTDSNQPQHF.

This clonotype was recorded a few times. The chain employs TRBV5-1 and TRBJ2-6, with a weak D call TRBD1 (7 bases). The CDR3 extends over 15 amino acids. Deletions cut 4 bases from V and 4 bases from J, with 12 bases between. CDR1 SGHRS and CDR2 YFSETQ come from the germline V gene. The CDR3 reads CASSPEGAGANVLTF. As DNA, the CDR3 is TGCGCCAGCAGCCCGGAGGGGGCCGGGGCCAACGTCCTGACTTTC.

This clonotype has a handful of counts. The V and J genes are TRBV12-3 or TRBV12-4 and TRBJ2-7, with a weak D call TRBD1 (6 bases). This CDR3 region has 14 residues. V shed 0 bases and J shed 6 bases, with 12 bases lying between them. Written as DNA, the CDR3 is TGTGCCAGCAGTTTAGCTGAAGGGACAACCGAGCAGTACTTC. Protein: CASSLAEGTTEQYF.

The chain recombines TRBV28 with TRBJ1-2; TRBD1 matches at 9 bases. This CDR3 contains 12 residues. Trimming took 10 bases from V and 5 from J; bases not matched to a gene: 5. Germline CDR1 MDHEN, CDR2 SYDVKM. CDR3 sequence (DNA): TGTGCCACCCTAGACAGGGGGTATGGCTACACCTTC. It encodes CATLDRGYGYTF.

Ten or more counts support this clonotype. The genes are TRBV5-1 and TRBJ1-3; D is uncertain. The germline V gene has CDR1 SGHRS and CDR2 YFSETQ. This CDR3 region has 14 residues. The V gene lost 2 bases and the J gene lost 0 bases, with 6 bases spanning the gap. CDR3: CASSFDVSGNTIYF. In nucleotides, the CDR3 is TGCGCCAGCAGCTTCGACGTCTCTGGAAACACCATATATTTT.

This clonotype was picked up a small number of times. The chain carries TRBV20-1 and TRBJ2-4, with D tentatively TRBD2 (6 bases). Germline V CDR1 and CDR2: DFQATT, SNEGSKA (reference sequence). Trimming left V 0 bases short and J 9 bases short, with 12 bases between. CDR3 size: 13 residues. The chain's CDR3 is CSAREGTHGIQYF. CDR3 sequence (DNA): TGCAGTGCTAGAGAGGGGACTCACGGCATTCAGTACTTC.

Many counts were recorded for this clonotype. The rearrangement joins TRBV29-1 to TRBJ2-7; 13 bases are a match to TRBD2. Germline CDR1 reads SQVTM; CDR2 reads ANQGSEA. V shed 3 bases and J 7 bases; nucleotides not matched to a gene: 0. CDR3 length: 12 amino acids. Written as DNA, the CDR3 is TGCAGCGTTGAGGGACTAGCGGGGGAGCAGTACTTC. Residues: CSVEGLAGEQYF.

Only a few counts were recorded for this clonotype. The rearrangement joins TRBV4-1 to TRBJ2-5; 7 bases map to TRBD2. Germline loops: CDR1 MGHRA, CDR2 YSYEKL. The CDR3 contains 16 residues. Germline trimming cut 3 bases from V and 5 bases from J; bases unmatched to any gene: 12. CDR3 sequence (DNA): TGCGCCAGCAGCCACTCCGGTAGCGGGCAGGGTGAGACCCAGTACTTC. This sequence encodes CASSHSGSGQGETQYF.

In its sample, this clonotype was seen many times. The rearrangement joins TRBV7-8 to TRBJ1-2; maybe TRBD1 (5 bases). The CDR3 totals 18 residues. Trimming cost V 2 bases and J 6 bases, with 25 bases left between them. Per germline, CDR1 SGHVS and CDR2 FQNEAQ. The CDR3: CASSLTRTPGHRIHGYTF. As DNA, the CDR3 is TGTGCCAGCAGCTTAACGAGGACACCCGGACACCGGATTCATGGCTACACCTTC.

The chain is built from TRBV6-2 or TRBV6-3 and TRBJ2-7, with 7 bases aligning to TRBD2. There are 14 residues in the CDR3. The germline gives CDR1 MNHEY, CDR2 SVGEGT. The V segment lost 6 bases and the J segment 3 bases; nucleotides outside the gene matches: 8. DNA of the CDR3: TGTGCCAGCAGACGTATGAGCGGGAACTACGAGCAGTACTTC. It codes for CASRRMSGNYEQYF.

In this sample, this clonotype turned up many times. The chain carries TRBV2 and TRBJ1-3, with D possibly being TRBD1 (5 bases). The ends were cut back, 5 bases at V and 1 base at J, with 9 bases in the middle. Germline CDR1 is SNHLY and CDR2 is FYNNEI. The CDR3 consists of 14 residues. CDR3 loop: CASSKQASGNTIYF. In nucleotides, the CDR3 is TGTGCCAGCAGTAAACAGGCGTCTGGAAACACCATATATTTT.

This clonotype was detected only a few times. The chain couples TRBV5-1 to TRBJ2-5; 9 bases line up with TRBD2. The germline gives CDR1 SGHRS, CDR2 YFSETQ. The CDR3 sequence is 16 residues long. J gave up 2 bases and V 5 bases, and 10 bases lay outside the gene matches. Written as DNA, the CDR3 is TGCGCCAGCAGGCTTCTGCTAGCGGGGTTTCAAGAGACCCAGTACTTC. It translates to CASRLLLAGFQETQYF.

The table lists this clonotype with a few counts. The rearrangement joins TRBV7-9 to TRBJ2-5, with TRBD1 as a possible D gene (5 bases). This CDR3 region has 13 residues. Trimming removed 6 bases at V and 4 bases at J, with 12 bases between. Germline-derived CDR1 and CDR2 are SEHNR and FQNEAQ (reference sequence). In nucleotides, the CDR3 is TGTGCCAGCAGTTCCCAGGGTAGAGAGACCCAGTACTTC. Its translation is CASSSQGRETQYF.

This clonotype showed up many times. This chain links TRBV3-1 with TRBJ2-5; possibly TRBD2 for D (5 bases). CDR3 length: 15 residues. V shed 0 bases and J shed 3 bases, with 11 bases lying between them. CDR1 is LGHDT and CDR2 is YNNKEL in the germline V gene (reference sequence). The CDR3 region is CASSQEGPGKETQYF. The CDR3 DNA reads TGTGCCAGCAGCCAAGAAGGGCCCGGGAAAGAGACCCAGTACTTC.

This clonotype was detected ten times or more. The V call is TRBV25-1, the J call TRBJ1-5, with TRBD1 identical over 8 bases. CDR1 and CDR2 (germline): MGHDK, SYGVNS. The CDR3 contains 15 residues. Trimming cost V 5 bases and J 2 bases; bases outside gene matches: 5. In DNA form, the CDR3 reads TGTGCCAGCAGTTCGACAGGGGAAGGCAATCAGCCCCAGCATTTT. It is translated as CASSSTGEGNQPQHF.

The gene calls are TRBV15 and TRBJ2-7, with TRBD1 matching over 9 bases. V lost 3 bases, J lost 4 bases, and 4 bases stayed unmatched. The CDR3 has 14 residues. Germline V lookup: CDR1 LNHNV, CDR2 YYDKDF (reference sequence). CDR3 sequence (DNA): TGTGCCACCAGCAGGGACAGGGGTATGTACGAGCAGTACTTC. This sequence encodes CATSRDRGMYEQYF.

This rearrangement joins TRBV6-1 to TRBJ1-6, with D maybe TRBD1 (6 bases). Germline lookup yields CDR1 MNHNS and CDR2 SASEGT. CDR3 size: 14 residues. Trimming removed 6 bases from V and 6 bases from J, with 12 bases in between. The CDR3 loop reads CASRVTGANSPLHF. For the CDR3, the DNA is TGTGCCAGCAGGGTGACAGGCGCTAATTCACCCCTCCACTTT.

Comment on this clonotype: Just one base apart from a much larger clone, this may be a read error. This chain links TRBV27 with TRBJ2-7; D is unclear. CDR3 size: 13 residues. V was clipped by 1 base and J by 7 bases, with 11 bases between them. Germline CDR1 is MNHEY and CDR2 is SMNVEV (reference sequence). The DNA of the CDR3 is TGTGCCAGCAGTTTATTCCCGGTCAGAGAGCAGTACTTC. It specifies CASSLFPVREQYF.